This T cell receptor beta chain was identified during a study of shared clonotypes between healthy human individuals. Turning to this clone: The antigen is unknown.

Study-wide results and caveats: It was observed that around 5% of naive CD4 clonotypes were shared across a handful of donors.

Assay used: immunoSEQ multiplex PCR; TCRdb lists only in-frame clones, some missing. This table has 1 million to 1.2 million clones, 60% to 85% appearing once. The length of the CDR3 is 15 residues. Trimming shortened V by 0 bases and J by 6 bases, and 12 bases separated the two germline ends. CDR1 and CDR2 from the germline V gene are SGDLS and YYNGEE. Participating donors were healthy, HIV-negative adults free of recent acute infections or vaccinations. The donor cohort consisted entirely of Caucasian adults residing in Nashville, Tennessee. This TCR came from a man aged 18 to 30 in good health. Some clones in this sample may be carry-over from other donors' samples. The chain recombines TRBV9 with TRBJ2-2, with D possibly being TRBD1 or TRBD2 (5 bases each). The specimen was memory CD4+ T cells from PBMCs. Stated subset: CD45RA-negative fraction. The chain's CDR3 is CASSVDPMGAGELFF. DNA for the CDR3: TGTGCCAGCAGCGTAGACCCCATGGGGGCCGGGGAGCTGTTTTTT.